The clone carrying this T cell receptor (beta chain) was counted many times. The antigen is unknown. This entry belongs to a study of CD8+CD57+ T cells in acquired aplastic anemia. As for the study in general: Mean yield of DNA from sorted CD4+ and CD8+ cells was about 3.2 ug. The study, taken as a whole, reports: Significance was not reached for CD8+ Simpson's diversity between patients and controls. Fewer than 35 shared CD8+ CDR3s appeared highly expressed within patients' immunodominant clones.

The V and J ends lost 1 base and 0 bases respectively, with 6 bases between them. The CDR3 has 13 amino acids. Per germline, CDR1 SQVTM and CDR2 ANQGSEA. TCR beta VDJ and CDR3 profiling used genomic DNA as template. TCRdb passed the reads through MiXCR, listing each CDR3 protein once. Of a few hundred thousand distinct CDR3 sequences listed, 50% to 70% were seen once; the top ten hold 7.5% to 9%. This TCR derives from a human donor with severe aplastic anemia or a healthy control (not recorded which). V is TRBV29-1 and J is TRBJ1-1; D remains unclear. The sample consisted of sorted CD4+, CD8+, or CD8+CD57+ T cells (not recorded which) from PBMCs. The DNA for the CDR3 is TGCAGCGTTGAAGGCGGTCTGAACACTGAAGCTTTCTTT. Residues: CSVEGGLNTEAFF.